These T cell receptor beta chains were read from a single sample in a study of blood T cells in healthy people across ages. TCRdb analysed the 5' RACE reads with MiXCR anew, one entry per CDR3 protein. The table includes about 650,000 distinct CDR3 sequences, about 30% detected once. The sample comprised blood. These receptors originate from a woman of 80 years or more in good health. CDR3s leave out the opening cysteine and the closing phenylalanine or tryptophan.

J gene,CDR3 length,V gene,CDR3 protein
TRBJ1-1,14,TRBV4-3,ASSQERGISTTEAF
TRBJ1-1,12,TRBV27,ASSLWGANTEAF
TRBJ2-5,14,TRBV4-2,ASSQAPGTGETEQY
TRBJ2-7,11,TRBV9,TSSGTGEGEQY
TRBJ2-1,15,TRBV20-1,SAPTSGSHSSYNEQF
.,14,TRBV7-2,ASSFFVGDRGYEQY
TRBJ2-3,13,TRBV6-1,ASSEQRVGRDTQY
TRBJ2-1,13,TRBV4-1,ASSQETSFTGEQF
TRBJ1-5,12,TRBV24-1,ATSDKGTDQPQH
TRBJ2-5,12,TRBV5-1,ASSATGGAETQY
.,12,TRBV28,ASSWGRGGHEQY
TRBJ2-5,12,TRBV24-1,ATGDGSFQETQY
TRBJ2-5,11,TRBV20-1,SAPTDRGETQY
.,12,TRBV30,AWSPGTGDYEQY
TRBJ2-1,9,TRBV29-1,SVDVVDEQF
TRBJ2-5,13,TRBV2,ASSEEGLDQETQY
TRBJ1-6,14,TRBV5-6,AGSLDGSSYNSPLH
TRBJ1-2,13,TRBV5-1,ASRRGPDRDYGYT
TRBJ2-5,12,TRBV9,ASSVEGAGETQY
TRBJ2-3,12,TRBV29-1,SVEGGTGADTQY
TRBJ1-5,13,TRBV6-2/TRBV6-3,ASNHRDGYNQPQH
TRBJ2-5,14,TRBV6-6,ASSYSRFSGRETQY
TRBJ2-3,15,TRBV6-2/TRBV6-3,ASSNPGRTGGSDTQY
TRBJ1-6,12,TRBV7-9,ASSGGRRNSPLH
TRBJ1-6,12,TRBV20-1,GGASSSYNSPLH
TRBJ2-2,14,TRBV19,ASSKAGGANTGELF
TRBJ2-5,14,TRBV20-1,SARNHLARLQETQY
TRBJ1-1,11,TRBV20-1,SVKDRRGPEAF
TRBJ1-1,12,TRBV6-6,ASTPAGRDTEAF
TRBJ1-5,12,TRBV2,ASSREYSNQPQH
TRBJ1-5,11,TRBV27,ASSLRLGQPQH
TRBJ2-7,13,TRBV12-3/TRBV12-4,ASSFSGGPSYEQY
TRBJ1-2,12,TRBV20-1,SAATGTGDSGYT
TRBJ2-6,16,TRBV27,ASSLSSTGYSGANVLT
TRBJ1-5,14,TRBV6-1,ASSERQGGSNQPQH
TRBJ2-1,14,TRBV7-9,ASSPDRTGPYNEQF
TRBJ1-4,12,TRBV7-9,ASSSSPLGEKLF
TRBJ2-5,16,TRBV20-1,SASRLAGGRRGWETQY
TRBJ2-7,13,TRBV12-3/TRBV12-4,ASSFGGAPSYEQY
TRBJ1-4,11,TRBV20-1,SFFTRGEEKLF
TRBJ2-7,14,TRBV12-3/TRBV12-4,ASSFAGQGEQETRY
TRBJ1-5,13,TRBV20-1,SAKRGEGSNQPQH
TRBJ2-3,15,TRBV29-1,SVERGLAAFSTDTQY
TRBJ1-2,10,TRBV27,ASSITGQGYT
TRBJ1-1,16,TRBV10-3,AISEWPGTGRRDTEAF
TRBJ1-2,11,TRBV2,ASSNMGGYGYT
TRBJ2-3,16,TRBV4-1,ASSQESPLAGGTDTQY
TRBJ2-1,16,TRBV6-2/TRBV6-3,ASSYGALAGATYNEQF
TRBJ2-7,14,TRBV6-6,ASSLGAARSSYEQY
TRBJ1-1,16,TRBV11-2,ASSPGVVWDRENTEAF
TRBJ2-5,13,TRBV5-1,ASSYVRTSQETQY